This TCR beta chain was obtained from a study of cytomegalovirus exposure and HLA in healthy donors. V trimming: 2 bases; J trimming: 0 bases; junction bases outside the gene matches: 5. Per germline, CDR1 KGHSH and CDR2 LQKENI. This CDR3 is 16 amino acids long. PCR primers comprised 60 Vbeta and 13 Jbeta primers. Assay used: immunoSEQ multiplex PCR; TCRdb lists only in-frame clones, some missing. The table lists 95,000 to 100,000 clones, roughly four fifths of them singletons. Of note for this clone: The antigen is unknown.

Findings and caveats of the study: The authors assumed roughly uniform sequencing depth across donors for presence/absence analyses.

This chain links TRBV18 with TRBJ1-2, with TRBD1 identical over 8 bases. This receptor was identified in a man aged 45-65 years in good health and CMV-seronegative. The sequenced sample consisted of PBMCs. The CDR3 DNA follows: TGTGCCAGCTCACCAACCGGGACAGGCACTAACTATGGCTACACCTTC. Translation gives CASSPTGTGTNYGYTF. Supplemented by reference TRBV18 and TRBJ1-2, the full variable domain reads NAGVMQNPRHLVRRRGQEARLRCSPMKGHSHVYWYRQLPEEGLKFMVYLQKENIIDESGMPKERFSAEFPKEGPSILRIQQVVRGDSAAYFCASSPTGTGTNYGYTFGSGTRLTVV.